This TCR beta chain was found in a study of blood T cell repertoires in COVID-19. Across the study: The samples span acute and convalescent COVID-19 from the United States, Italy and Spain.

The repertoire was sequenced with immunoSEQ multiplex PCR; TCRdb's copy has only in-frame clones and lacks some. The sample records roughly 140,000 clones, roughly 80% being singletons. Recovery among Cohort 3 donors was established by two negative PCRs, clearance, or symptom resolution. With 1 base removed from V and 4 bases from J, the gap between germline ends came to 7 bases. This CDR3 has 13 amino acids. Looked up from germline, CDR1 is SGHVS and CDR2 is FQNEAQ. This sequence originates from a man over 45 who had recovered from COVID-19. This chain joins TRBV7-8 and TRBJ1-2, with D maybe TRBD1 (5 bases). Sequencing input: PBMCs or T cells enriched from blood (not recorded which). CDR3 in DNA: TGTGCCAGCAGCTTAGGACAGTTCTATGGCTACACCTTC. Translating gives CASSLGQFYGYTF.